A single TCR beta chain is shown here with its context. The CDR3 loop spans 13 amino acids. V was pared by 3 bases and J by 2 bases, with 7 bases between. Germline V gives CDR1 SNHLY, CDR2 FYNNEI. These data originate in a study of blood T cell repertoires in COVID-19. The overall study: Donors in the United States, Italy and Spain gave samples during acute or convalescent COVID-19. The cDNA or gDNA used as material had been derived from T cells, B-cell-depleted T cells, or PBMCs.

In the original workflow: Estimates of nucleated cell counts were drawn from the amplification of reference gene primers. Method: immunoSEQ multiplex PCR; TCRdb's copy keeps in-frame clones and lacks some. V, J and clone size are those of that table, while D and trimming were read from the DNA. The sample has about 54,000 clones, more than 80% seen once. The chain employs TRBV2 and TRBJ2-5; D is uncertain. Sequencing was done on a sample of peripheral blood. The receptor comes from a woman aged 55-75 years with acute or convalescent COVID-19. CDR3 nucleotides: TGTGCCAGCAGTGATCAGGTACAAGAGACCCAGTACTTC. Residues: CASSDQVQETQYF.